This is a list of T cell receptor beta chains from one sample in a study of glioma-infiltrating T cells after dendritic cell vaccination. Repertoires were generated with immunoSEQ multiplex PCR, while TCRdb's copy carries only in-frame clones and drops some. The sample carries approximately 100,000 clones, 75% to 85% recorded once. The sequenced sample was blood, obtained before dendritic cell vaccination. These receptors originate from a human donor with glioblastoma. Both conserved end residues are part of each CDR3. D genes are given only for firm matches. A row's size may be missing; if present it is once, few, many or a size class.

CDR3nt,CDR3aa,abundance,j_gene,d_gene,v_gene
TGTGCCAGCAGATCGCCCGGGACAGGGAGGGGCTATGGCTACACCTTC,CASRSPGTGRGYGYTF,NA,TRBJ1-2,TRBD1,TRBV11-2
TGTGCCAGCAGTTTAATCGGGACACACACAGATACGCAGTATTTT,CASSLIGTHTDTQYF,NA,TRBJ2-3,NA,TRBV27
TGTGCCAGCAGTATAGGGGGCTTGGACTATGGCTACACCTTC,CASSIGGLDYGYTF,NA,TRBJ1-2,TRBD1,TRBV11-2
TGTGCCAGCAGCTTATACTCGAGTACAGATACGCAGTATTTT,CASSLYSSTDTQYF,NA,TRBJ2-3,NA,TRBV7-2
TGCGCCAGCAGCTTTGTAAGCTTCCAAGAGACCCAGTACTTC,CASSFVSFQETQYF,NA,TRBJ2-5,NA,TRBV5-1
TGTGCCAGCAGCCAAGATCCGGGGGGGCCCTACAATGAGCAGTTCTTC,CASSQDPGGPYNEQFF,once,TRBJ2-1,TRBD2,TRBV4-2
TGTGCCAGTAACCCCCCGACACGCATTAACTATGGCTACACCTTC,CASNPPTRINYGYTF,few,TRBJ1-2,NA,TRBV19
TGTGCCAGCAGCTTAGTCAGGGTGGATGCTAATGAAAAACTGTTTTTT,CASSLVRVDANEKLFF,few,TRBJ1-4,NA,TRBV7-9
TGTGCCACCAGCAGGGACAGCAATGAGCAGTTCTTC,CATSRDSNEQFF,NA,TRBJ2-1,NA,TRBV15
TGTGCCATCACCGACGGACAGGGGGCCTACAATGAGCAGTTCTTC,CAITDGQGAYNEQFF,NA,TRBJ2-1,TRBD1,TRBV10-3
TGCGCCAGCAGCCAAGATGGGGGGACTGGTAATGAAAAACTGTTTTTT,CASSQDGGTGNEKLFF,NA,TRBJ1-4,NA,TRBV4-3
TGCGCCAGCAGCTCAGACCGGGACATGAACTCCTACGAGCAGTACTTC,CASSSDRDMNSYEQYF,NA,TRBJ2-7,NA,TRBV5-1
TGCGCCAGCAGTGTCCCTACCCCCAACACTGAAGCTTTCTTT,CASSVPTPNTEAFF,NA,TRBJ1-1,NA,TRBV10-2
TGTGCCAGCAGTTACTCCGGAGACAGCAAATCACCCCTCCACTTT,CASSYSGDSKSPLHF,few,TRBJ1-6,NA,TRBV6-6
TGTGCCAGCCTAAAACTAGCGGGGCCCCTAATGAGTGAGCAGTTCTTC,CASLKLAGPLMSEQFF,NA,TRBJ2-1,TRBD2,TRBV11-2
TGTGCCAGCAGCTACGGACTAGCGGGGGCCGGGGCAGATACGCAGTATTTT,CASSYGLAGAGADTQYF,NA,TRBJ2-3,TRBD2,TRBV27
TGCAGCGTCGGGGAAGCAACTAATGAAAAACTGTTTTTT,CSVGEATNEKLFF,few,TRBJ1-4,NA,TRBV29-1
TGCGCCAGCAGCCACAGGGTGAACACTGAAGCCTTCTTT,CASSHRVNTEAFF,NA,TRBJ1-1,NA,TRBV4-1
TGTGCCAGTAGTATGACTAGCGGGGGGGGGTCCTACGAGCAGTACTTC,CASSMTSGGGSYEQYF,NA,TRBJ2-7,TRBD2,TRBV19
TGTGCCAGCGGGGGGTACCCGGTGTACAATCAGCCCCAGCATTTT,CASGGYPVYNQPQHF,once,TRBJ1-5,NA,TRBV6-5
TGTGCCAGCAGCTTAACCCCTAGACCGGGACAGCTAATCACAGATACGCAGTATTTT,CASSLTPRPGQLITDTQYF,once,TRBJ2-3,TRBD1,TRBV7-3
TGTGCCAGCAGTGCCAGGGGGCGGGGAGCTTACAATGAGCAGTTCTTC,CASSARGRGAYNEQFF,NA,TRBJ2-1,TRBD1,TRBV6-1
TGTGCCATCAGTGACCAGGGTCTAGATACGCAGTATTTT,CAISDQGLDTQYF,NA,TRBJ2-3,NA,TRBV10-3
TGTGCCAGCAGTCCCCGACAGGGATACTCTGGCTACACCTTC,CASSPRQGYSGYTF,NA,TRBJ1-2,TRBD1,TRBV27
TGCGCCAGCAGCACGGGACTAGCGGGGGTGCAAGAGACCCAGTACTTC,CASSTGLAGVQETQYF,NA,TRBJ2-5,TRBD2,TRBV5-1
TGTGCCAGCACCGAAAGTACAGGGTTCACTGAAGCTTTCTTT,CASTESTGFTEAFF,NA,TRBJ1-1,NA,TRBV5-4
TGCGCCAGCAGCACCCGGACAGGGACTGACGGGGAGCTGTTTTTT,CASSTRTGTDGELFF,NA,TRBJ2-2,TRBD1,TRBV5-1
TGTGCCAGCACTCGCGGAGGGTCTCCCGGGGAGCTGTTTTTT,CASTRGGSPGELFF,NA,TRBJ2-2,NA,TRBV7-9
TGCGCCAGCAGCCAAGAAAGGGGGAGTGAAAAACTGTTTTTT,CASSQERGSEKLFF,NA,TRBJ1-4,NA,TRBV4-3
TGCGCCAGCAGCTGGACGGGACAGGGGGTTGTCAATGAGCAGTTCTTC,CASSWTGQGVVNEQFF,NA,TRBJ2-1,TRBD1,TRBV5-1
TGTGCCTGGAGTGTACGGGGGACGGCCGGAGGTTATGGCTACACCTTC,CAWSVRGTAGGYGYTF,NA,TRBJ1-2,NA,TRBV30
TGTGCCTGGAGTGTAGCGCAGGGTTCTGAAGCTTTCTTT,CAWSVAQGSEAFF,NA,TRBJ1-1,NA,TRBV30
TGTGCCAGCAGACTAGCCGTGGAGGGGACTTACGAGCAGTACTTC,CASRLAVEGTYEQYF,NA,TRBJ2-7,NA,TRBV7-2
TGTGCCAGCAGCTTTGAGGGTGCACACTACACCGGGGAGCTGTTTTTT,CASSFEGAHYTGELFF,NA,TRBJ2-2,NA,TRBV7-9
TGCGCCAGCAGCCGTCCCACAGGGGGCATCTATGGCTACACCTTC,CASSRPTGGIYGYTF,NA,TRBJ1-2,TRBD1,TRBV4-1
TGTGCCAGTCAGAAGACTCAGGGGGAGGCTGGAAACACCATATATTTT,CASQKTQGEAGNTIYF,few,TRBJ1-3,TRBD1,TRBV19
TGTGCCAGCAGTTACTCGAGGGACACTGGAAACACCATATATTTT,CASSYSRDTGNTIYF,NA,TRBJ1-3,NA,TRBV6-6
TGTGCCCCCAAGCCAGCGGGGGGGCAAGAGACCCAGTACTTC,CAPKPAGGQETQYF,NA,TRBJ2-5,TRBD2,TRBV6-4